This entry is about one TCR beta chain. These data come from a study of Ad26.COV2.S vaccination and SARS-CoV-2 variants. TCRdb keeps only in-frame clones here, not all; method: immunoSEQ multiplex PCR. The data hold about 400,000 clones, with about 90% observed a single time. This CDR3 region has 15 residues. V gave up 2 bases and J gave up 6 bases, with 14 bases separating them. From germline, CDR1 is SGHAT and CDR2 FQNNGV. The treatment is: roughly 18 received Ad26.COV2.S at low or high dose, single or two shots; several received placebo; per-sample allocation not given. The investigators took samples on day 63 after the first vaccine or placebo injection.

The sequence was obtained from a person aged 18-65 years who received the Ad26.COV2.S COVID-19 vaccine or a placebo. The sequenced sample was peripheral blood, obtained in a trial of Ad26.COV2.S vaccine versus placebo. The rearrangement uses TRBV11-2 and TRBJ2-1, with D possibly matching TRBD2 (6 bases). CDR3 amino acids: CASSLLGLLTNEQFF. The CDR3 nucleotides read TGTGCCAGCAGCTTATTGGGACTCCTCACCAATGAGCAGTTCTTC.